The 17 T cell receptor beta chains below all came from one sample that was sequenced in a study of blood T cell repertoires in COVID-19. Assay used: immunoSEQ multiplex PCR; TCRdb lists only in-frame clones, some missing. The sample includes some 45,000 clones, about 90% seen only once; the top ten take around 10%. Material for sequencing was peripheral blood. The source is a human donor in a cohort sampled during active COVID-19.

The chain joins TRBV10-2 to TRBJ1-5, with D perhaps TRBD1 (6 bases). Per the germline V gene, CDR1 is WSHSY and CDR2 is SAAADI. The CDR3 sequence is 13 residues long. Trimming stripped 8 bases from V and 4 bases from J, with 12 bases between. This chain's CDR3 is CASGRTDNQPQHF. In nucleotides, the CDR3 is TGCGCCAGCGGACGGACAGATAATCAGCCCCAGCATTTT.

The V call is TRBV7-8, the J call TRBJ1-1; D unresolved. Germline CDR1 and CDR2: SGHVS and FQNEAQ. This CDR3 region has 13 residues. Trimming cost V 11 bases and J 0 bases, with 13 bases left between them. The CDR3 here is CASARLVNTEAFF. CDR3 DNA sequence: TGTGCCTCTGCGCGGCTAGTGAACACTGAAGCTTTCTTT.

The CDR3 region is CASSQTSLGGLTDTQYF. DNA of the CDR3: TGCGCCAGCAGTCAGACCTCTTTGGGCGGGTTGACAGATACGCAGTATTTT. This chain connects TRBV23-1 to TRBJ2-3; weak D call: TRBD2 (5 bases). TRBV23-1 has ORF status, its function being uncertain. The CDR3 totals 17 residues. Trimming pared 3 bases from V and 3 bases from J, leaving 19 bases between.

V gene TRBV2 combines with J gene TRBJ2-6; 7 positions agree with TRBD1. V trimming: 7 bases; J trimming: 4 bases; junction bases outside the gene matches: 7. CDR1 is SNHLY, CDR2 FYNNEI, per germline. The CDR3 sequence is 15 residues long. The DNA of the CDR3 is TGTGCCAGCACCACACAGGGGCCAGGGGCCAACGTCCTGACTTTC. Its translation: CASTTQGPGANVLTF.

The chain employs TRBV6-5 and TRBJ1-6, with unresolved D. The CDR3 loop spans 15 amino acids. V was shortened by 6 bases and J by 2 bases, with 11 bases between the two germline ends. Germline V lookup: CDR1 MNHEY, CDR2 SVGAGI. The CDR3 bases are TGTGCCAGCAGAAAGACGACACCCTATAATTCACCCCTCCACTTT. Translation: CASRKTTPYNSPLHF.

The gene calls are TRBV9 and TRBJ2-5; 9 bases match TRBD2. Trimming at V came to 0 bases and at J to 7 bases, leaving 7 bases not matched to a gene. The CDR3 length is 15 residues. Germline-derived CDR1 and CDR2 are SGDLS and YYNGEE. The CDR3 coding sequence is TGTGCCAGCAGCGTAGAGGCGGGGGGGCCGGGGACCCAGTACTTC. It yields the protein CASSVEAGGPGTQYF.

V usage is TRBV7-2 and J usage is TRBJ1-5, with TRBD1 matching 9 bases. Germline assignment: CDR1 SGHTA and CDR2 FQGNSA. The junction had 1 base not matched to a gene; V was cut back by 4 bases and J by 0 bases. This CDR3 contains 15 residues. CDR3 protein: CASSYRGHSNQPQHF. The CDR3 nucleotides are TGTGCCAGCAGCTACAGGGGGCATAGCAATCAGCCCCAGCATTTT.

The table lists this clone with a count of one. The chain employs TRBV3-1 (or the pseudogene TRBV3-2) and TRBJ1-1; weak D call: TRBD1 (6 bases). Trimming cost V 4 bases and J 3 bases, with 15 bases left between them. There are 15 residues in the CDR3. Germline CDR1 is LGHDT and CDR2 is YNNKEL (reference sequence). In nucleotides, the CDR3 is TGTGCCAGCAGCCCTTGGGAGGGGGAGGACACTGAAGCTTTCTTT. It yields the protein CASSPWEGEDTEAFF.

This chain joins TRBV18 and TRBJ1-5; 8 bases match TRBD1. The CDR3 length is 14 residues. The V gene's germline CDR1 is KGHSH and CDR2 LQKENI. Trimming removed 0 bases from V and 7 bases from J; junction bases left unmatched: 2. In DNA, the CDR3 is TGTGCCAGCTCACCACCGGACAGGGTACAGCCCCAGCATTTT. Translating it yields CASSPPDRVQPQHF.

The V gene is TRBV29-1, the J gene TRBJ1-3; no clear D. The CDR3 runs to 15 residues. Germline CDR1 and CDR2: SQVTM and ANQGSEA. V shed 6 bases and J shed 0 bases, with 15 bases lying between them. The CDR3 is CSVLVASRSGNTIYF. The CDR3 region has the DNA TGCAGCGTCCTCGTAGCCTCCCGCTCTGGAAACACCATATATTTT.

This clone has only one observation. This CDR3 is CASSSGTGLYEQYF. CDR3 DNA: TGTGCCAGCAGTTCCGGGACAGGACTATACGAGCAGTACTTC. The rearrangement links TRBV6-5 to TRBJ2-7; 8 nucleotides agree with TRBD1. Trimming cost V 4 bases and J 4 bases; bases outside gene matches: 6. This CDR3 spans 14 amino acids. Germline V CDR1 and CDR2: MNHEY, SVGAGI.

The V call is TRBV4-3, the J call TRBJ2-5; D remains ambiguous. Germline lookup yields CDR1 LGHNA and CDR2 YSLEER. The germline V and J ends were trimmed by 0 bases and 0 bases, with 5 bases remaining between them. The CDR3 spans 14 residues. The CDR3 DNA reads TGCGCCAGCAGCCAAGATCAATACCAAGAGACCCAGTACTTC. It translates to CASSQDQYQETQYF.

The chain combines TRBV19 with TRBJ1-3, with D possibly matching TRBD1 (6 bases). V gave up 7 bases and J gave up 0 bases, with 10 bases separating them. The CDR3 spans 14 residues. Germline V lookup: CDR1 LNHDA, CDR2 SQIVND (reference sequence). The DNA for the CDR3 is TGTGCCAGTAACGCAGGGGTCTCTGGAAACACCATATATTTT. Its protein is CASNAGVSGNTIYF. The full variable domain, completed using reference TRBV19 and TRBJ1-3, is DGGITQSPKYLFRKEGQNVTLSCEQNLNHDAMYWYRQDPGQGLRLIYYSQIVNDFQKGDIAEGYSVSREKKESFPLTVTSAQKNPTAFYLCASNAGVSGNTIYFGEGSWLTVV.

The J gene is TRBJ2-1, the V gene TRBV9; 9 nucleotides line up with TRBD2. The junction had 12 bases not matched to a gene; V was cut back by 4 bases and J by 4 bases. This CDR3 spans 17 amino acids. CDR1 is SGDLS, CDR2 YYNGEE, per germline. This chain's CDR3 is CASSSEGTSGLYNEQFF. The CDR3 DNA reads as TGTGCCAGCAGCTCTGAGGGTACTAGCGGGTTATACAATGAGCAGTTCTTC.

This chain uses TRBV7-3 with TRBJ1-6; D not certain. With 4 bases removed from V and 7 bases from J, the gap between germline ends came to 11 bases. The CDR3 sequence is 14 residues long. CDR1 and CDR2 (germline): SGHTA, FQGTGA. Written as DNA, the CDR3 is TGTGCCAGCAGCTCCGACGGAGTAAATTCACCCCTCCACTTT. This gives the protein CASSSDGVNSPLHF.

CDR3 in amino acids: CASSQDRFIQGHTEAFF. The CDR3 nucleotides are TGTGCCAGCAGCCAGGACCGATTTATACAGGGTCACACTGAAGCTTTCTTT. This chain connects TRBV14 to TRBJ1-1, with D tentatively TRBD1 (6 bases). Trimming shortened V by 3 bases and J by 3 bases, and 20 bases separated the two germline ends. In germline, CDR1 is SGHDN, CDR2 FVKESK. This CDR3 is built from 17 residues.

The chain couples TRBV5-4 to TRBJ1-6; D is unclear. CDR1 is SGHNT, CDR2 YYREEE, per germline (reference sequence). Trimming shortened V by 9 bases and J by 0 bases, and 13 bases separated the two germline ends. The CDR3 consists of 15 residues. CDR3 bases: TGTGCCAACCGGTATATGAGCTCCTATAATTCACCCCTCCACTTT. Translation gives CANRYMSSYNSPLHF.